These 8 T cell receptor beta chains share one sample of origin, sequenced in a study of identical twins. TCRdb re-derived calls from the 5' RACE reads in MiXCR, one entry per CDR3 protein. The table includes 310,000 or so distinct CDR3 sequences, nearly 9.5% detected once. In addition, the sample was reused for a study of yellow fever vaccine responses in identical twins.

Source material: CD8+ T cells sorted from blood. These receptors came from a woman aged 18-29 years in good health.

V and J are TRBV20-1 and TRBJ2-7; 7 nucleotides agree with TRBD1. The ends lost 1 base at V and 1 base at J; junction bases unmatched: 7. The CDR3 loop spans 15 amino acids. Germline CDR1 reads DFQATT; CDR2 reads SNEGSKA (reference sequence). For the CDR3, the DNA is TGCAGTGCTAGAGGGGGACAGCATAATTCCTACGAGCAGTACTTC. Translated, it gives CSARGGQHNSYEQYF.

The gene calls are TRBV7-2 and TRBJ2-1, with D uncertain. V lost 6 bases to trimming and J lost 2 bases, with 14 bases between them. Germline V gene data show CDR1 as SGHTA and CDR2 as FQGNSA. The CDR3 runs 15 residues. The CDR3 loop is CASSSLAFTYNEQFF. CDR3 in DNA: TGTGCCAGCAGTTCCCTTGCGTTCACCTACAATGAGCAGTTCTTC.

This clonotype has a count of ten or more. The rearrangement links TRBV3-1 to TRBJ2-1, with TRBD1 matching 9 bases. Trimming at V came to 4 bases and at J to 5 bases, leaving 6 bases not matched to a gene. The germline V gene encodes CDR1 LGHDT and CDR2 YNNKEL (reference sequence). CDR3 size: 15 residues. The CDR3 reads CASSPGTGLNNEQFF. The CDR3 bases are TGTGCCAGCAGCCCTGGGACAGGGCTAAACAATGAGCAGTTCTTC.

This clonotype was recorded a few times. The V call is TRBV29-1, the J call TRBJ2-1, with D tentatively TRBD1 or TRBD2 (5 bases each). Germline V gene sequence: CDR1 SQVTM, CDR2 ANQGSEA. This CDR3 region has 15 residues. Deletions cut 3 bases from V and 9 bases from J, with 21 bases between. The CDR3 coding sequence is TGCAGCGTTGATATTCCGGGACGGACCAACGGTGAGCAGTTCTTC. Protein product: CSVDIPGRTNGEQFF.

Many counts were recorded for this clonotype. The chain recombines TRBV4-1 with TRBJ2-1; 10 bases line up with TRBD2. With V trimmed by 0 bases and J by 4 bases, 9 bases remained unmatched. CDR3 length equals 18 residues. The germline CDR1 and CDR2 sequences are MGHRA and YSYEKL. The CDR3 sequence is CASSQDLVAGGVYNEQFF. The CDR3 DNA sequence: TGCGCCAGCAGCCAAGATTTGGTAGCGGGAGGCGTTTACAATGAGCAGTTCTTC.

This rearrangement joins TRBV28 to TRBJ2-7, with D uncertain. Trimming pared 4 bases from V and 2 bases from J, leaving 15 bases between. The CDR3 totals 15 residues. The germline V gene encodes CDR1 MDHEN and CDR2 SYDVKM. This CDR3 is CASSSNRGRAYEQYF. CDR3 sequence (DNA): TGTGCCAGCAGTTCTAATCGAGGTCGTGCCTACGAGCAGTACTTC.

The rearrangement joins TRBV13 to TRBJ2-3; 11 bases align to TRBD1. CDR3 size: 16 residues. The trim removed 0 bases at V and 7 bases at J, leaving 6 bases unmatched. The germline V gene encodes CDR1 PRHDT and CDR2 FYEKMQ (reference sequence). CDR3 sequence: CASSLGGTGGMNTQYF. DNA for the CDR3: TGTGCCAGCAGCTTAGGGGGGACAGGGGGAATGAATACGCAGTATTTT.

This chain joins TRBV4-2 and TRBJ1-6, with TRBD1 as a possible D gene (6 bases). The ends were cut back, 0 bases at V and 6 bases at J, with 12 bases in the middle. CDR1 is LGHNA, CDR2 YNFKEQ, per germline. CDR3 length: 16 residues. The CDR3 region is CASSQDGGAGNSPLHF. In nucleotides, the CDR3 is TGTGCCAGCAGCCAAGATGGGGGGGCGGGTAATTCACCCCTCCACTTT.